Below are 18 T cell receptor beta chains sequenced from a single sample in a study of blood T cell repertoires in COVID-19. Data came from immunoSEQ multiplex PCR; TCRdb stores just in-frame clones and leaves some out. The sample has 80,000 to 95,000 clones, about 77% seen once. The source material was peripheral blood. These receptors all come from a woman aged 80 or older with acute or convalescent COVID-19.

The CDR3 region is CAWTQGYTDTQYF. CDR3 sequence (DNA): TGTGCCTGGACACAGGGATACACAGATACGCAGTATTTT. The chain employs TRBV30 and TRBJ2-3; TRBD1 is a possible D gene (6 bases). The CDR3 length is 13 residues. V was cut by 4 bases and J by 2 bases, with 10 bases left in between. CDR1 is GTSNPN and CDR2 is SVGIG in the germline V gene (reference sequence).

This clone was observed a handful of times. This chain connects TRBV10-1 to TRBJ1-1; 10 nucleotides match TRBD1. This CDR3 has 10 residues. The V and J ends lost 11 bases and 8 bases, in that order; junction bases with no gene match: 2. Per germline, CDR1 WNHNN and CDR2 SYGVQD (reference sequence). The CDR3 sequence: CAGTGAEAFF. The CDR3 DNA is TGCGCCGGGACAGGGGCGGAAGCTTTCTTT.

The CDR3 DNA reads as TGTGCCAGCAGTTATGGACAGACGATCTTCGCCCTCCACTTT. This sequence encodes CASSYGQTIFALHF. This sequence joins TRBV27 and TRBJ1-6; possibly TRBD1 for D (6 bases). The CDR3 runs 14 residues. The V gene's germline CDR1 is MNHEY and CDR2 SMNVEV (reference sequence). The V gene lost 4 bases and the J gene lost 14 bases, with 18 bases spanning the gap.

The rearrangement uses TRBV29-1 and TRBJ2-7; 10 nucleotides match TRBD2. Germline V CDR1 and CDR2: SQVTM, ANQGSEA. V shed 7 bases and J 5 bases; nucleotides not matched to a gene: 8. This CDR3 contains 13 residues. The CDR3: CSGLLAGRDEQYF. DNA of the CDR3: TGCAGCGGATTACTAGCGGGAAGGGACGAGCAGTACTTC.

This chain joins TRBV7-2 and TRBJ2-1; 8 positions agree with TRBD2. This CDR3 has 14 amino acids. Germline CDR1 reads SGHTA; CDR2 reads FQGNSA. The ends lost 1 base at V and 6 bases at J; junction bases unmatched: 2. CDR3 sequence: CASSLGTSLNEQFF. CDR3 DNA sequence: TGTGCCAGCAGCTTAGGGACTAGCCTCAATGAGCAGTTCTTC.

J is TRBJ2-5 and V is TRBV9, with TRBD1 matching over 7 bases. Trimming cost V 0 bases and J 5 bases; bases outside gene matches: 4. This CDR3 region has 14 residues. Germline V lookup: CDR1 SGDLS, CDR2 YYNGEE. The CDR3 here is CASSVDRGGETQYF. DNA for the CDR3: TGTGCCAGCAGCGTAGACAGGGGCGGGGAGACCCAGTACTTC. Complete variable domain (other parts from reference TRBV9 and TRBJ2-5): DSGVTQTPKHLITATGQRVTLRCSPRSGDLSVYWYQQSLDQGLQFLIQYYNGEERAKGNILERFSAQQFPDLHSELNLSSLELGDSALYFCASSVDRGGETQYFGPGTRLLVL.

The chain uses TRBV5-6 and TRBJ1-5; 7 nucleotides align to TRBD1. This CDR3 spans 13 amino acids. Germline CDR1 SGHDT, CDR2 YYEEEE. The junction had 2 bases not matched to a gene; V was cut back by 4 bases and J by 4 bases. The CDR3 spells CASSKTGNQPQHF. In DNA form, the CDR3 reads TGTGCCAGCAGCAAGACAGGGAATCAGCCCCAGCATTTT.

DNA for the CDR3: TGTGCTAGTGGTTTCCCCGGGACAGGGGAAGGTGGGCAGTATTTT. Protein product: CASGFPGTGEGGQYF. V is TRBV12-5 and J is TRBJ2-3; 10 nucleotides align to TRBD1. This CDR3 is 15 amino acids long. The ends lost 3 bases at V and 11 bases at J; junction bases unmatched: 11. Germline CDR1 reads LGHNT; CDR2 reads FRNRAP.

The CDR3: CASSGGQPMETQYF. The CDR3 nucleotides are TGTGCCAGCAGCGGAGGACAGCCCATGGAGACCCAGTACTTC. V usage is TRBV7-3 and J usage is TRBJ2-5, with D perhaps matching TRBD1 (6 bases). Germline V gives CDR1 SGHTA, CDR2 FQGTGA. The CDR3 totals 14 residues. The V end was cut by 5 bases, the J end by 5 bases, with 15 bases between.

This chain links TRBV19 with TRBJ2-2; a possible D gene is TRBD2 (6 bases). The length of the CDR3 is 15 residues. Trimming pared 3 bases from V and 2 bases from J, leaving 10 bases between. Germline values: CDR1 LNHDA, CDR2 SQIVND (reference sequence). DNA for the CDR3: TGTGCCAGTAGTATGATTGCGGGAAACACCGGGGAGCTGTTTTTT. As protein: CASSMIAGNTGELFF. The complete variable domain, with remaining parts taken from reference TRBV19 and TRBJ2-2, reads DGGITQSPKYLFRKEGQNVTLSCEQNLNHDAMYWYRQDPGQGLRLIYYSQIVNDFQKGDIAEGYSVSREKKESFPLTVTSAQKNPTAFYLCASSMIAGNTGELFFGEGSRLTVL.

The chain couples TRBV6-2 or TRBV6-3 to TRBJ2-7; maybe TRBD1 (6 bases). Deletions cut 2 bases from V and 6 bases from J, with 11 bases between. This CDR3 region has 13 residues. Germline V lookup: CDR1 MNHEY, CDR2 SVGEGT. CDR3 DNA sequence: TGTGCCAGCAGTTACCTCAGGGGAAGCGAGCAGTACTTC. Protein sequence: CASSYLRGSEQYF.

This chain links TRBV30 with TRBJ2-3; 10 bases fit TRBD2. J lost 5 bases, V lost 5 bases, and 7 bases had no gene match. The CDR3 length is 14 residues. In germline, CDR1 is GTSNPN, CDR2 SVGIG (reference sequence). CDR3 loop: CAWEASGGGDTQYF. The CDR3 DNA follows: TGTGCCTGGGAGGCTAGCGGGGGCGGAGATACGCAGTATTTT.

The V and J genes are TRBV3-1 (or the pseudogene TRBV3-2) and TRBJ1-2, with 8 bases that match TRBD1. The junction had 10 bases not matched to a gene; V was cut back by 4 bases and J by 6 bases. Germline V gene sequence: CDR1 LGHDT, CDR2 YNNKEL (reference sequence). The CDR3 is made up of 15 amino acids. The CDR3 sequence: CASSPYVDREDGYTF. CDR3 nucleotides: TGTGCCAGCAGCCCCTACGTGGACAGGGAGGATGGCTACACCTTC.

This rearrangement joins TRBV3-1 (or the pseudogene TRBV3-2) to TRBJ1-1; the match to TRBD1 covers 7 bases. Germline CDR1 LGHDT, CDR2 YNNKEL (reference sequence). V was clipped by 8 bases and J by 6 bases; unmatched bases: 9. The length of the CDR3 is 13 residues. The CDR3 spells CASGLQGMAEAFF. The CDR3 DNA reads as TGTGCCAGCGGATTACAGGGGATGGCTGAAGCTTTCTTT.

The table lists this clone with a count of one. The gene calls are TRBV28 and TRBJ2-3, with D maybe TRBD1 (6 bases). From germline, CDR1 is MDHEN and CDR2 SYDVKM. The CDR3 is 14 residues long. The ends were cut back, 9 bases at V and 0 bases at J, with 13 bases in the middle. CDR3 protein: CASTRTASTDTQYF. The DNA for the CDR3 is TGTGCCAGTACCCGGACAGCTAGCACAGATACGCAGTATTTT.

This chain joins TRBV24-1 and TRBJ2-1; TRBD2 is a possible D gene (6 bases). CDR3 length: 13 residues. V shed 1 base and J shed 11 bases, with 11 bases lying between them. Germline V gives CDR1 KGHDR, CDR2 SFDVKD. The CDR3, as DNA: TGTGCCACCAGTGATTTCGGGGGTCTAAAGCAGTTCTTC. The encoded protein is CATSDFGGLKQFF.

This chain uses TRBV19 with TRBJ1-2, with D uncertain. Trimming left V 5 bases short and J 1 base short, with 8 bases between. CDR3 size: 13 residues. Germline V CDR1 and CDR2: LNHDA, SQIVND (reference sequence). CDR3 sequence reads: CASSWRVNYGYTF. The CDR3 nucleotides are TGTGCCAGTAGTTGGCGGGTTAACTATGGCTACACCTTC.

The gene calls are TRBV18 and TRBJ2-3; 8 bases are shared with TRBD2. Per germline, CDR1 KGHSH and CDR2 LQKENI. The V and J ends lost 2 bases and 0 bases, in that order; junction bases with no gene match: 7. The CDR3 runs to 17 residues. CDR3: CASSPIGSGTSTDTQYF. CDR3 DNA sequence: TGTGCCAGCTCACCAATTGGTAGCGGGACTAGCACAGATACGCAGTATTTT.